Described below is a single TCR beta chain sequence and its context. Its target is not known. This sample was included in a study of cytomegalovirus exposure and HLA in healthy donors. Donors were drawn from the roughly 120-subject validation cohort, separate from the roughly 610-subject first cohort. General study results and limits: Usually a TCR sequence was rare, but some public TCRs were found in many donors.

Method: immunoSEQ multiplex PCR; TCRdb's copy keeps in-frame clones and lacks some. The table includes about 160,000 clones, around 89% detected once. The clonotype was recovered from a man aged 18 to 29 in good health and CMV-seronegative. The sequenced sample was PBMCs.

Here the CDR3 reads CSVGGGGTHTDTQYF. In DNA form, the CDR3 reads TGCAGCGTTGGGGGAGGGGGTACACACACAGATACGCAGTATTTT. V is TRBV29-1 and J is TRBJ2-3; possible D gene TRBD2, 7 bases. From germline, CDR1 is SQVTM and CDR2 ANQGSEA. V gave up 4 bases and J gave up 2 bases, with 16 bases separating them. This CDR3 has 15 amino acids.